This T cell receptor beta chain derives from a study of blood T cell repertoires in COVID-19. The method was immunoSEQ multiplex PCR; TCRdb's version includes in-frame clones alone and lacks a portion of them. Altogether 230,000 or so clones are present, 86% being singletons, with the ten largest covering over 3%. The CDR3 runs 14 residues. V was pared by 3 bases and J by 1 base, with 6 bases between. In germline, CDR1 is KGHDR, CDR2 SFDVKD. Participant ages covered roughly 18 to 89 years across approximately 25 US areas. Sequenced input: PBMCs or T cells enriched from blood (not recorded which). The TCR sequence derives from a middle-aged woman with acute COVID-19. The chain carries TRBV24-1 and TRBJ1-3; a possible D gene is TRBD1 (5 bases). The CDR3 loop is CATSDTGSGNTIYF. The CDR3 DNA is TGTGCCACCAGTGATACAGGTTCTGGAAACACCATATATTTT.